The text below deals with one TCR beta chain. Its antigen is unidentified. The PCR had 60 Vbeta and 13 Jbeta primers. Sequenced by immunoSEQ multiplex PCR; TCRdb stores in-frame clones only, minus some. The sample includes roughly 190,000 clones, 60% to 80% of them seen just once. Despite likely unrecorded immune exposures, the donors were nominally healthy at the time of sampling. The entry originates in a study of cytomegalovirus exposure and HLA in healthy donors. Study outcomes and limitations: It has been reported that TCR beta sequences accurately predicted the HLA-A and HLA-B alleles of most subjects. In a later analysis, TCR beta V- and J-gene trimming was associated with a missense DCLRE1C variant. Roughly uniform sequencing depth across donors was assumed, possibly incorrectly.

The sample comprised PBMCs. The clonotype was recovered from a female donor in good health and CMV-seronegative.

CDR3 region: CASSPEDRFSGNTIYF. The CDR3 coding sequence is TGCGCCAGCAGCCCAGAGGACAGGTTCTCTGGAAACACCATATATTTT. V usage is TRBV4-3 and J usage is TRBJ1-3; 7 bases match TRBD1. The V segment lost 4 bases and the J segment 0 bases; nucleotides outside the gene matches: 6. The germline V gene encodes CDR1 LGHNA and CDR2 YSLEER. The CDR3 is made up of 16 amino acids.